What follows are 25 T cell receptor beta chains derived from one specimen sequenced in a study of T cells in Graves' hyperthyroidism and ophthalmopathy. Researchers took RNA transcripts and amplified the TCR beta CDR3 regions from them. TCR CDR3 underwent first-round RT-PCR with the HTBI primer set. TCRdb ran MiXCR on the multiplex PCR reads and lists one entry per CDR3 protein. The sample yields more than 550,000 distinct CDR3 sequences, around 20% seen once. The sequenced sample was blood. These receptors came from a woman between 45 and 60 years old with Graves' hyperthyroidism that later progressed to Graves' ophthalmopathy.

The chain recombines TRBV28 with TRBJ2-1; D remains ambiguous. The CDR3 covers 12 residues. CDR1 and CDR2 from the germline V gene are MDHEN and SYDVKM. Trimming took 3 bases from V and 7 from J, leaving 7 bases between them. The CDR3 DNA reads TGTGCCAGCAGTTTTCCTCGTAATGAGCAGTTCTTC. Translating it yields CASSFPRNEQFF. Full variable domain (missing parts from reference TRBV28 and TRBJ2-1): DVKVTQSSRYLVKRTGEKVFLECVQDMDHENMFWYRQDPGLGLRLIYFSYDVKMKEKGDIPEGYSVSREKKERFSLILESASTNQTSMYLCASSFPRNEQFFGPGTRLTVL.

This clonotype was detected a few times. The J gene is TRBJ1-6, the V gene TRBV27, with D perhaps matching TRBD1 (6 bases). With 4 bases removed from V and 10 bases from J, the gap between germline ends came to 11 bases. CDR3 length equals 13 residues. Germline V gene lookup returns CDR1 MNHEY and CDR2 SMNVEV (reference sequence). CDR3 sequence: CASSWAQGSPLHF. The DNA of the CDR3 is TGTGCCAGCAGTTGGGCCCAGGGGTCACCCCTCCACTTT.

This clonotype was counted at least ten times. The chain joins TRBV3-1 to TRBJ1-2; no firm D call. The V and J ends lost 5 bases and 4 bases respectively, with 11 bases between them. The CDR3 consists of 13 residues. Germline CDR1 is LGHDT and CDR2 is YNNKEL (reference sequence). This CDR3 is CASSGDGSYGYTF. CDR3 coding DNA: TGTGCCAGCAGCGGAGATGGATCCTATGGCTACACCTTC.

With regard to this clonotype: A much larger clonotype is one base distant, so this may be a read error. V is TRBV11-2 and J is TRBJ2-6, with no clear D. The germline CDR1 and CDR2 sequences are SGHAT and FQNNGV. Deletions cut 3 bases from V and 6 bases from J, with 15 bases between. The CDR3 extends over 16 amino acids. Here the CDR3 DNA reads TGTGCCAGCAGCTTGGGCCACGGGTCCATGGCCAACGTCCTGACTTTC. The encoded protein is CASSLGHGSMANVLTF.

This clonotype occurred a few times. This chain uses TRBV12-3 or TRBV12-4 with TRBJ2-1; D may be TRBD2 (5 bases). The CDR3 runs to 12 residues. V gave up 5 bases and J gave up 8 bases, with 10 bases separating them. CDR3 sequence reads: CASSQLSDEQFF. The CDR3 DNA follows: TGTGCCAGCAGTCAACTTAGCGATGAGCAGTTCTTC.

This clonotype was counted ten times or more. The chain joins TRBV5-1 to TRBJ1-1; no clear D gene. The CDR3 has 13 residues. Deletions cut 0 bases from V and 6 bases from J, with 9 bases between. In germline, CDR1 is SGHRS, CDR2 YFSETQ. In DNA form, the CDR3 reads TGCGCCAGCAGCTTGGCCGGCCAGTCTGAAGCTTTCTTT. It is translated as CASSLAGQSEAFF.

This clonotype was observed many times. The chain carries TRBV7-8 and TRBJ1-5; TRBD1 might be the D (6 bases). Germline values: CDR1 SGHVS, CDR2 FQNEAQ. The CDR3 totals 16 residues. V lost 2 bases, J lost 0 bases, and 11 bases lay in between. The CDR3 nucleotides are TGTGCCAGCAGCTTATTAGTGGGGGCTAGCAATCAGCCCCAGCATTTT. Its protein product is CASSLLVGASNQPQHF.

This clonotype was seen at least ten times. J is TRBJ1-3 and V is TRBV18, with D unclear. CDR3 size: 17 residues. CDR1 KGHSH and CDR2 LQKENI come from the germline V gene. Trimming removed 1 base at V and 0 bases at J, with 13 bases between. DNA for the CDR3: TGTGCCAGCTCACCACAGGCTCTGGTCTACTCTGGAAACACCATATATTTT. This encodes CASSPQALVYSGNTIYF.

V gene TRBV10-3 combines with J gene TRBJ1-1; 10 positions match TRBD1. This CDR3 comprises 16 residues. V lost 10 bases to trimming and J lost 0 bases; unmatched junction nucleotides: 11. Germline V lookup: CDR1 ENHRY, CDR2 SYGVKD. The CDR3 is CATLKGQGGLNTEAFF. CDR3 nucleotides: TGTGCCACCCTTAAAGGACAGGGGGGATTGAACACTGAAGCTTTCTTT.

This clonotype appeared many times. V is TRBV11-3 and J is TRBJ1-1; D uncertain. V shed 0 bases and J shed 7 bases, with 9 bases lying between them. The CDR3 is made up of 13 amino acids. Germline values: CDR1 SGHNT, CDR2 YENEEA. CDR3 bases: TGTGCCAGCAGCTTAGATCCGTCCGGTGAAGCTTTCTTT. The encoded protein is CASSLDPSGEAFF.

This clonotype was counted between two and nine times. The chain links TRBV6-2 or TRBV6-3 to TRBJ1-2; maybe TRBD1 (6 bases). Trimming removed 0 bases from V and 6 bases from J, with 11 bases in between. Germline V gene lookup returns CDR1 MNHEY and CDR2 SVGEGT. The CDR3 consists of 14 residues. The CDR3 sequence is CASSYSTGGHGYTF. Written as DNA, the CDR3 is TGTGCCAGCAGTTACTCGACCGGGGGCCATGGCTACACCTTC.

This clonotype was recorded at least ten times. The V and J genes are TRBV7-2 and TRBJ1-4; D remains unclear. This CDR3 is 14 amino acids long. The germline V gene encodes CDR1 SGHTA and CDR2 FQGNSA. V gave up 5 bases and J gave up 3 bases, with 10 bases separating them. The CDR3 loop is CASSPGLANEKLFF. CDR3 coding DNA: TGTGCCAGCAGCCCCGGTCTCGCTAATGAAAAACTGTTTTTT.

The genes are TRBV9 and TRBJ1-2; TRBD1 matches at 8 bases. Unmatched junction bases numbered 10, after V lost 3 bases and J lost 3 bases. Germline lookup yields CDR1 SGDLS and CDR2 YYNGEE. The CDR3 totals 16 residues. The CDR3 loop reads CASSARFRGPDYGYTF. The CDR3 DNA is TGTGCCAGCAGCGCCAGATTCAGGGGGCCGGACTATGGCTACACCTTC. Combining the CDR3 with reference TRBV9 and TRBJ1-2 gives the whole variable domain DSGVTQTPKHLITATGQRVTLRCSPRSGDLSVYWYQQSLDQGLQFLIQYYNGEERAKGNILERFSAQQFPDLHSELNLSSLELGDSALYFCASSARFRGPDYGYTFGSGTRLTVV.

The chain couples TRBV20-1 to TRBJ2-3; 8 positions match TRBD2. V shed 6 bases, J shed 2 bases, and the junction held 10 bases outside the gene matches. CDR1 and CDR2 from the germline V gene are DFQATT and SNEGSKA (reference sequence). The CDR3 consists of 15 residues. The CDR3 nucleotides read TGCAGTGCCTCTAGGGGCGGGGGGCTCACAGATACGCAGTATTTT. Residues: CSASRGGGLTDTQYF.

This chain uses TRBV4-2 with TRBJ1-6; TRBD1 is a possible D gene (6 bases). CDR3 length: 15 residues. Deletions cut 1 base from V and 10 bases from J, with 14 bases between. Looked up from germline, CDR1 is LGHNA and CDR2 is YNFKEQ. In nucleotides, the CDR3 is TGTGCCAGCAGCCAAGGTTCCAGGGGACGGTCACCCCTCCACTTT. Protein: CASSQGSRGRSPLHF.

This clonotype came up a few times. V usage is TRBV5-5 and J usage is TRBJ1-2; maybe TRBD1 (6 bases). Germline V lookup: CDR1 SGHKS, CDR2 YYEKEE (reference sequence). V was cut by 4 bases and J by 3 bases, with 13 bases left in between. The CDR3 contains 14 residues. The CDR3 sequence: CASSLEAGDYGYTF. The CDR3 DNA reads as TGTGCCAGCAGCCTCGAGGCAGGGGACTATGGCTACACCTTC.

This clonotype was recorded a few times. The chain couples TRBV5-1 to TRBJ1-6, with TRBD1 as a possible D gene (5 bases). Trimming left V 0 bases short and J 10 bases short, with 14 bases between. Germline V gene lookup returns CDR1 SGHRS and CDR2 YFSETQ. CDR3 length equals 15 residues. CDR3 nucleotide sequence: TGCGCCAGCAGCTTGGGCCCGGGGGAAGGGTCACCCCTCCACTTT. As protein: CASSLGPGEGSPLHF.

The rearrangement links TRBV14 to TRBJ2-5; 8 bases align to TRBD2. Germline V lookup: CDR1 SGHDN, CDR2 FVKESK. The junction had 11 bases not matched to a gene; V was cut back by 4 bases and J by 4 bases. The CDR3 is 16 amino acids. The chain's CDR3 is CASSRASGGLGETQYF. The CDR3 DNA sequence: TGTGCCAGCAGCCGCGCCTCGGGGGGGCTGGGAGAGACCCAGTACTTC.

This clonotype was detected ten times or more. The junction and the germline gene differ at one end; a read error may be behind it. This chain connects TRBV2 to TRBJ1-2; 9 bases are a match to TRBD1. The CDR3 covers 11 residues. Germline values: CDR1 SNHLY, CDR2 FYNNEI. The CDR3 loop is CASSDGGQGAF. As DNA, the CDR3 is TGTGCCAGCAGTGACGGGGGACAGGGAGCCTTC.

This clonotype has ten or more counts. CDR3 nucleotide sequence: TGTGCCAGCAGCACCAACCGGGACAGCGGTGAAGCTTTCTTT. Protein product: CASSTNRDSGEAFF. The V gene is TRBV11-2, the J gene TRBJ1-1; 7 nucleotides agree with TRBD1. The ends lost 5 bases at V and 7 bases at J; junction bases unmatched: 10. Per the germline V gene, CDR1 is SGHAT and CDR2 is FQNNGV. The CDR3 is 14 amino acids.

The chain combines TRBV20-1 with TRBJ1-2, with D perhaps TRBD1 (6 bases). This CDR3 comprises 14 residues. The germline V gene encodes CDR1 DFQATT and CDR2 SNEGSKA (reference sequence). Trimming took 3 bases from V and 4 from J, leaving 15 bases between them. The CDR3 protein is CSASPNTGFYGYTF. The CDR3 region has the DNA TGCAGTGCTAGCCCCAATACAGGGTTCTATGGCTACACCTTC.

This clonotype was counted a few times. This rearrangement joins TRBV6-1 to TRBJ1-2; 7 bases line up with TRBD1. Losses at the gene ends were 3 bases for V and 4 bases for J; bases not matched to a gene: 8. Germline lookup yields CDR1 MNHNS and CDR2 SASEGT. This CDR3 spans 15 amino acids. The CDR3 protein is CASSDLEGAGYGYTF. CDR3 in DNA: TGTGCCAGCAGTGATTTAGAGGGGGCTGGCTATGGCTACACCTTC.

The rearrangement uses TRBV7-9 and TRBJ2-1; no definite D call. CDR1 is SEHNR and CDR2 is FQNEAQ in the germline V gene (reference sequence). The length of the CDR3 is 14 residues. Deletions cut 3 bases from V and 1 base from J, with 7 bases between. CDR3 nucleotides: TGTGCCAGCAGCTTCAGCGAGTCCTACAATGAGCAGTTCTTC. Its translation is CASSFSESYNEQFF.

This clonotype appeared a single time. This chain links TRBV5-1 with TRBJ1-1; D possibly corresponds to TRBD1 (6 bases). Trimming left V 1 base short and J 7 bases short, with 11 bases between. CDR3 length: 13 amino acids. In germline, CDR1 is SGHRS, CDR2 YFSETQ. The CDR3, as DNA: TGCGCCAGCAGCTTGAGGGAGGACAGTGAAGCTTTCTTT. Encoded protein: CASSLREDSEAFF. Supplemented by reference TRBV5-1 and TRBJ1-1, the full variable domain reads KAGVTQTPRYLIKTRGQQVTLSCSPISGHRSVSWYQQTPGQGLQFLFEYFSETQRNKGNFPGRFSGRQFSNSRSEMNVSTLELGDSALYLCASSLREDSEAFFGQGTRLTVV.

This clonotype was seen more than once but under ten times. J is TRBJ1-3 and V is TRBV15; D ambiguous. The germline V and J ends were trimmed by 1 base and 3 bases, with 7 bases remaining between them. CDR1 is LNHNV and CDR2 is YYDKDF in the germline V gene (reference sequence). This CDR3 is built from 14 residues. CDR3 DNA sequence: TGTGCCACCAGCAGAGTTGGAGTTGGAAACACCATATATTTT. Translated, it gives CATSRVGVGNTIYF. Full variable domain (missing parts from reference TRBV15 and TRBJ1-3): DAMVIQNPRYQVTQFGKPVTLSCSQTLNHNVMYWYQQKSSQAPKLLFHYYDKDFNNEADTPDNFQSRRPNTSFCFLDIRSPGLGDTAMYLCATSRVGVGNTIYFGEGSWLTVV.